This TCR beta chain was sequenced for a study of identical twins. This clonotype was found a few times. Antigen unknown. Compared with germline, one end of the junction differs, possibly owing to a read error. Overall study findings and caveats: Without tracking the same donors, conclusions rested on cross-sectional statistical analysis.

Germline CDR1 is SGHRS and CDR2 is YFSETQ. The CDR3 totals 14 residues. From the 5' RACE reads, TCRdb called clonotypes with MiXCR, one entry per CDR3 protein. The sample holds around 1.7 million distinct CDR3 sequences, less than 40% seen once. The chain joins TRBV5-1 to TRBJ2-3; a weak D match, TRBD1 (6 bases). Sequenced sample: cord blood. This receptor was obtained from a newborn girl in good health. The CDR3 nucleotides are TGTGCCAGCAGCCCTGGACAGACCACAGATACGCAGTATTTT. This encodes CASSPGQTTDTQYF. Looking up the rest from reference TRBV5-1 and TRBJ2-3 gives the full variable domain: KAGVTQTPRYLIKTRGQQVTLSCSPISGHRSVSWYQQTPGQGLQFLFEYFSETQRNKGNFPGRFSGRQFSNSRSEMNVSTLELGDSALYLCASSPGQTTDTQYFGPGTRLTVL.